The clone carrying this T cell receptor beta chain turned up a few times. The antigen is undetermined. TCRdb itself ran the 5' RACE reads through MiXCR, one entry per CDR3 protein. This table has 600,000 to 750,000 distinct CDR3 sequences, roughly an eighth appearing once. This sample is part of a study of T cells after yellow fever vaccination. Findings and caveats of the study: Once the booster was given, most primary-vaccination clones reappeared, at about 97% for CD4 and more than 85% for CD8.

With 6 bases removed from V and 4 bases from J, the gap between germline ends came to 19 bases. Per the germline V gene, CDR1 is MNHEY and CDR2 is SVGEGT. This CDR3 is 16 amino acids long. The J gene is TRBJ1-5, the V gene TRBV6-2 or TRBV6-3; D is perhaps TRBD1 (5 bases). The receptor's source is a man aged 25 to 40 who received the YFV17D yellow fever vaccine. Sequencing was performed on PBMCs, taken on the day of the yellow fever booster vaccination. CDR3 sequence reads: CASSQGGLGENQPQHF. In DNA, the CDR3 is TGTGCCAGCAGCCAAGGCGGACTGGGGGAGAATCAGCCCCAGCATTTT.